Sequencing of this T cell receptor beta chain was carried out in a study of chemoradiotherapy in HPV16-positive cancers. TCRdb's table, derived via immunoSEQ multiplex PCR, lists solely in-frame clones and lacks some. The sample includes 20,000 to 25,000 clones, around two thirds of them seen just once. The CDR3 is 13 amino acids. From germline, CDR1 is SGHTA and CDR2 FQGNSA. Deletions cut 4 bases from V and 7 bases from J, with 11 bases between. The sample was acquired from a patient who underwent chemoradiotherapy. J is TRBJ1-5 and V is TRBV7-2, with D possibly matching TRBD1 (5 bases). The clonotype originates from a human donor with HPV-associated anogenital cancer. This chain's CDR3 is CASSSRQFQPQHF. In DNA form, the CDR3 reads TGTGCCAGCAGCTCTCGACAGTTCCAGCCCCAGCATTTT.